The following is a T cell receptor beta chain sequence with its context. Its specificity is unknown. These data belong to a study of immune evolution from preneoplasia to lung adenocarcinoma. The CDR3 extends over 16 amino acids. Germline CDR1 and CDR2: SGHAT and FQDESV (reference sequence). V lost 2 bases, J lost 3 bases, and 5 bases stayed unmatched. Patients had resection in Japan or China between the mid-2010s and the late 2010s. H&E slides confirmed each diagnosis, reviewed by two pathologists independently. Sequencing was performed with immunoSEQ multiplex PCR; in TCRdb, only in-frame clones are kept and a portion is missing. The sample contains about 3,600 clones, around 50% of which appear only once. Study-wide points: Top clone frequencies peaked in normal lung, apparently declining through invasive adenocarcinoma. Later-stage lesions appeared to have more T cells, more diversity, less clonality.

The chain links TRBV11-1 to TRBJ2-2, with 8 bases lining up with TRBD1. Sequenced material: FFPE normal lung tissue adjacent to the tumor. The sequence derives from a person aged 45 to 60 with lung adenocarcinoma. The chain's CDR3 is CASSLTRGRDTGELFF. The CDR3 DNA sequence: TGTGCCAGCAGCTTAACCAGGGGGCGGGACACCGGGGAGCTGTTTTTT. The full variable domain, completed using reference TRBV11-1 and TRBJ2-2, is EAEVAQSPRYKITEKSQAVAFWCDPISGHATLYWYRQILGQGPELLVQFQDESVVDDSQLPKDRFSAERLKGVDSTLKIQPAELGDSAMYLCASSLTRGRDTGELFFGEGSRLTVL.